Included here is one TCR beta chain sequence, with context. Its cognate antigen is unknown. Assay: immunoSEQ multiplex PCR; the TCRdb copy retains only in-frame clones and omits some. The sample has about 610,000 clones, 97% seen once. The sample originates from a study of shared clonotypes between healthy human individuals. The study's findings and limits: Donor clonotype sharing was expected to depend on sequencing depth. It was the non-shared clonotypes that had lower generation probabilities than clonotypes shared by all four donors. Having only a few donors restricted how much genetic and exposure-history diversity was captured. Rarefaction indicated that sorted-subset sequencing remained incomplete although depth was large.

The TCR comes from a woman aged 25-40 years in good health. The sample comprised naive CD4+ T cells sorted from blood. Subset specified: CD45RA+ positively selected.

The CDR3: CATRSGTGSTDTQYF. The CDR3 DNA reads TGTGCCACCCGGTCGGGGACAGGGTCGACAGATACGCAGTATTTT. The J gene is TRBJ2-3, the V gene TRBV19, with 9 nucleotides matching TRBD1. V dropped 10 bases and J dropped 3; count of bases not matched to a gene: 11. CDR3 length: 15 amino acids. Germline V gives CDR1 LNHDA, CDR2 SQIVND (reference sequence).